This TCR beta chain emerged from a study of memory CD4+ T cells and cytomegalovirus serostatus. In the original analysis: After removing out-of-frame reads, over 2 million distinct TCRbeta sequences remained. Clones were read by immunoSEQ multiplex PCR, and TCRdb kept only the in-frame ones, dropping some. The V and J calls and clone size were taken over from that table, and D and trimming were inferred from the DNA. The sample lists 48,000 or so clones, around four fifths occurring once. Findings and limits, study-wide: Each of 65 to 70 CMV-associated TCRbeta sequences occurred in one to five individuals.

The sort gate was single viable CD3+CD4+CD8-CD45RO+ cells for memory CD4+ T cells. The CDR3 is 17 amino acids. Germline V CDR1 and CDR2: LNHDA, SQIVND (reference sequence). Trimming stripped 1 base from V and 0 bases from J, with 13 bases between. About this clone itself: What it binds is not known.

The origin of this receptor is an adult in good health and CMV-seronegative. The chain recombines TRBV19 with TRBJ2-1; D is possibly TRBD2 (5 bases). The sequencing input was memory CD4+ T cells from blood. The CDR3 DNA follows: TGTGCCAGTAGTATAGGTCGGCGGGTTGACTCCTACAATGAGCAGTTCTTC. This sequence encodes CASSIGRRVDSYNEQFF.